This TCR beta chain appears in the sequencing data of a study of human T cells and chemical hapten exposure. As for time point: patch test 3, about 24 weeks after DPC sensitization. Indicated treatment: therapeutic diphenylcyclopropenone sensitization with weekly scalp DPC. Whole blood that had not been fractionated was the source of extracted total RNA. This clonotype was found many times. TCRdb analysed the RACE reads with MiXCR anew, one entry per CDR3 protein. The sample consists of roughly 84,000 distinct CDR3 sequences, under 14% of them appearing once. V lost 8 bases to trimming and J lost 6 bases, with 11 bases between them. The CDR3 spans 11 residues.

The sequencing here drew on whole blood, taken in connection with sensitization to the hapten diphenylcyclopropenone (DPC). The chain recombines TRBV12-3 or TRBV12-4 with TRBJ2-7, with D hard to call. The TCR was taken from a woman in her forties or fifties with alopecia areata. Some clones in this sample may be carry-over from other donors' samples. The CDR3 DNA reads as TGTGCCAGCGCCCGAGGCAGCGAGCAGTACTTC. Amino acids: CASARGSEQYF.